A single sample gave rise to the 16 T cell receptor beta chains below, sequenced in a study of blood T cells in healthy people across ages. The second PCR ran roughly 7 to 12 cycles with a sample-barcoded 5' primer and J-beta primers. TCRdb re-called the 5' RACE reads through MiXCR, storing one row per CDR3 protein. This sample yields 1,500,000 or so distinct CDR3 sequences, of which approximately 42% are seen a single time; around 4% belongs to the top ten. Sequenced input: blood. The source is a woman aged 18-30 years in good health.

The CDR3 here is CSVELPEETQYF. CDR3 nucleotides: TGCAGCGTTGAGCTGCCAGAGGAGACCCAGTACTTC. The genes are TRBV29-1 and TRBJ2-5, with D uncertain. The V and J ends lost 3 bases and 5 bases respectively, with 10 bases between them. From germline, CDR1 is SQVTM and CDR2 ANQGSEA. This CDR3 is built from 12 residues.

The chain combines TRBV28 with TRBJ1-2; 7 bases agree with TRBD1. Germline V gene lookup returns CDR1 MDHEN and CDR2 SYDVKM. The CDR3 is 15 residues long. Germline trimming cut 3 bases from V and 6 bases from J; bases unmatched to any gene: 10. CDR3 DNA: TGTGCCAGCAGTTTGGTACCCAGGGGGACGGATGGCTACACCTTC. It yields the protein CASSLVPRGTDGYTF.

This clonotype was picked up a small number of times. The chain carries TRBV7-3 and TRBJ2-5, with D possibly being TRBD1 (5 bases). Germline V lookup: CDR1 SGHTA, CDR2 FQGTGA. The CDR3 covers 15 residues. V was pared by 2 bases and J by 1 base, with 11 bases between. CDR3 amino acids: CASSLGGAVQETQYF. CDR3 sequence (DNA): TGTGCCAGCAGCTTAGGTGGGGCAGTCCAAGAGACCCAGTACTTC.

This clonotype occurred a few times. The chain is built from TRBV2 and TRBJ2-1; TRBD2 aligns across 12 bases. Germline-derived CDR1 and CDR2 are SNHLY and FYNNEI. There are 15 residues in the CDR3. The V and J ends lost 4 bases and 8 bases, in that order; junction bases with no gene match: 6. The CDR3 sequence: CASSAASGGADEQFF. The CDR3 DNA reads as TGTGCCAGCAGTGCGGCTAGCGGGGGGGCCGATGAGCAGTTCTTC.

This clonotype has a handful of counts. The chain joins TRBV12-3 or TRBV12-4 to TRBJ1-1; 7 nucleotides align to TRBD1. Trimming took 6 bases from V and 1 from J; bases not matched to a gene: 5. The CDR3 totals 14 residues. Written as DNA, the CDR3 is TGTGCCAGCAGCGAAACAGGGGCGAACACTGAAGCTTTCTTT. Translating it yields CASSETGANTEAFF.

The chain carries TRBV7-2 and TRBJ2-2, with a possible D match to TRBD2 (6 bases). Trimming removed 8 bases at V and 4 bases at J, with 11 bases between. The CDR3 spans 13 residues. CDR1 and CDR2 (germline): SGHTA, FQGNSA. This CDR3 reads CASFGGGTGELFF. For the CDR3, the DNA is TGTGCCAGCTTTGGGGGAGGCACCGGGGAGCTGTTTTTT.

This clonotype was found a few times. V is TRBV29-1 and J is TRBJ2-7; a weak D match, TRBD1 (6 bases). Germline-derived CDR1 and CDR2 are SQVTM and ANQGSEA. The CDR3 has 13 amino acids. Trimming stripped 4 bases from V and 3 bases from J, with 13 bases between. Here the CDR3 DNA reads TGCAGCGTTGGAAGGGGACAACACTACGAGCAGTACTTC. This translates into CSVGRGQHYEQYF.

The table lists this clonotype with a count of one. A read error may be the cause here, since a much bigger clone is one base away. The rearrangement uses TRBV5-1 and TRBJ2-5; D possibly corresponds to TRBD2 (5 bases). The DNA end lines up better with TRBJ2-1; the J call may be wrong. Per germline, CDR1 SGHRS and CDR2 YFSETQ. The CDR3 has 14 residues. The chain's CDR3 is CASSLIGGQETQFF. CDR3 in DNA: TGCGCCAGCAGCTTGATCGGAGGTCAAGAGACCCAGTTCTTC.

This chain uses TRBV5-1 with TRBJ2-2; 7 bases match TRBD1. The CDR3 runs to 17 residues. Germline trimming cut 0 bases from V and 1 base from J; bases unmatched to any gene: 6. Germline CDR1 reads SGHRS; CDR2 reads YFSETQ. CDR3 amino acids: CASSLAWDRLNTGELFF. The CDR3 DNA reads TGCGCCAGCAGCTTGGCCTGGGACAGATTGAACACCGGGGAGCTGTTTTTT.

This clonotype was seen more than once but under ten times. The chain is built from TRBV18 and TRBJ2-3, with D unclear. Germline values: CDR1 KGHSH, CDR2 LQKENI. Trimming took 2 bases from V and 2 from J, leaving 14 bases between them. The CDR3 length is 16 residues. The CDR3 loop reads CASSPRVQSYTDTQYF. In nucleotides, the CDR3 is TGTGCCAGCTCACCAAGGGTACAGTCTTACACAGATACGCAGTATTTT.

This clonotype showed up many times. In DNA form, the CDR3 reads TGCAGTGCTAGCCGGGCGGGGGCGGTCGCAGATACGCAGTATTTT. Translating it yields CSASRAGAVADTQYF. V gene TRBV20-1 combines with J gene TRBJ2-3; possible D gene TRBD2, 7 bases. V dropped 3 bases and J dropped 4 bases, with 17 bases sitting between them. Germline values: CDR1 DFQATT, CDR2 SNEGSKA (reference sequence). The CDR3 loop spans 15 amino acids.

The V gene is TRBV7-9, the J gene TRBJ2-1; no definite D call. CDR1 and CDR2 from the germline V gene are SEHNR and FQNEAQ (reference sequence). CDR3 size: 13 residues. Trimming removed 9 bases at V and 2 bases at J, with 11 bases between. CDR3 nucleotide sequence: TGTGCCAGTGAAAGCCCTACCTACAATGAGCAGTTCTTC. Its protein is CASESPTYNEQFF.

J is TRBJ2-1 and V is TRBV7-9, with a possible D match to TRBD1 (6 bases). The DNA end is more similar to TRBJ2-7, so the J call may be wrong. This CDR3 region has 15 residues. Germline values: CDR1 SEHNR, CDR2 FQNEAQ (reference sequence). The CDR3 nucleotides read TGTGCCAGCAGCTTTTGGGACAACTCCTACAATGAGCAGTACTTC. This sequence encodes CASSFWDNSYNEQYF.

This clonotype was detected only a few times. This sequence joins TRBV7-9 and TRBJ2-1, with D possibly being TRBD1 or TRBD2 (5 bases each). V was trimmed by 5 bases and J by 4 bases, leaving 15 bases between them. This CDR3 has 15 amino acids. The germline CDR1 and CDR2 sequences are SEHNR and FQNEAQ (reference sequence). The CDR3 DNA follows: TGTGCCAGCAGCCCTAAAACGGGACGTTACAATGAGCAGTTCTTC. Translated: CASSPKTGRYNEQFF. The full variable domain, in which reference TRBV7-9 and TRBJ2-1 provide the parts outside the CDR3, is DTGVSQNPRHKITKRGQNVTFRCDPISEHNRLYWYRQTLGQGPEFLTYFQNEAQLEKSRLLSDRFSAERPKGSFSTLEIQRTEQGDSAMYLCASSPKTGRYNEQFFGPGTRLTVL.

The chain uses TRBV9 and TRBJ2-3; TRBD2 matches 10 bases. Trimming removed 3 bases from V and 4 bases from J; junction bases left unmatched: 8. Germline-derived CDR1 and CDR2 are SGDLS and YYNGEE. The CDR3 is 16 residues long. In DNA, the CDR3 is TGTGCCAGCAGCGCCCAGCGGGAGGGCCTTGCAGATACGCAGTATTTT. Translation gives CASSAQREGLADTQYF.

In its sample, this clonotype was seen a few times. A read error may be the cause here, since a much bigger clone is one base away. The rearrangement uses TRBV27 and TRBJ2-1; D remains ambiguous. The DNA end is more similar to TRBJ2-7, so the J call may be wrong. CDR3 length equals 13 residues. CDR1 and CDR2 (germline): MNHEY, SMNVEV (reference sequence). CDR3 sequence (DNA): TGTGCCAGCAGTTTATCAGGCTACAATGAGCAGTACTTC. Translating it yields CASSLSGYNEQYF.